Listed below are T cell receptor beta chains from one sample, sequenced in a study of T-cell reconstitution after alpha-beta-depleted transplantation in children. Using its own MiXCR run on the PCR reads, TCRdb lists one record per CDR3 protein. The data show almost 250,000 distinct CDR3 sequences, around 25% seen once. The material was PBMCs, obtained before TCRalphabeta/CD19-depleted stem cell transplant. These receptors were collected from a girl aged 2-10 years with Fanconi anemia, due to receive a stem cell transplant. CDR3s include the opening cysteine and the closing phenylalanine or tryptophan. Fields, in order: V gene, clone size, CDR3 length, J gene, CDR3 protein. The size field is filled for only some rows; it gives once, few, many or a size class.

TRBV7-8	many	15	TRBJ2-3	CASSSSGVPSDTQYF
TRBV2	-	13	TRBJ1-5	CASTFSRSQPQHF
TRBV20-1	-	13	TRBJ1-1	CSASHVRGTEAFF
TRBV12-3/TRBV12-4	many	15	TRBJ2-1	CASSFWVSSYNEQFF
TRBV11-1	-	19	TRBJ2-1	CASSPPGLAGGNPTNEQFF
TRBV5-1	many	13	TRBJ2-5	CASSLGVEETQYF
TRBV20-1	-	14	TRBJ2-5	CSARSEGGRETQYF
TRBV5-6	few	15	TRBJ1-2	CASSSGQGASYGYTF
TRBV6-1	many	15	TRBJ1-5	CASSKMGGSNQPQHF
TRBV12-3/TRBV12-4	many	17	TRBJ2-3	CASSLRLAGGGADTQYF
TRBV15	-	15	TRBJ2-3	CATSSSIQVPNTQYF
TRBV7-7	few	13	TRBJ2-1	CASSRDRANEQFF